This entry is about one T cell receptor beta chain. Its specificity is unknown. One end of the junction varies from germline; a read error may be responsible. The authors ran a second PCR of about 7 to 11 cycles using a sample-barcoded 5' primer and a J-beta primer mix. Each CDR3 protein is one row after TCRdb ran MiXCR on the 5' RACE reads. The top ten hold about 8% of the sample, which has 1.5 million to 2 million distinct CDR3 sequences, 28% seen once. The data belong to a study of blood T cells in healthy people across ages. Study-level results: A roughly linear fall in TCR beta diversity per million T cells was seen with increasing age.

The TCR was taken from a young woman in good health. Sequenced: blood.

The CDR3 region is CAGSQGGGRVWGYTF. The CDR3 DNA reads TGCGCCGGCAGCCAAGGGGGTGGCCGGGTCTGGGGCTACACCTTC. The chain is built from TRBV4-1 and TRBJ1-2, with D maybe TRBD1 (6 bases). Germline CDR1 reads MGHRA; CDR2 reads YSYEKL. This CDR3 is built from 15 residues.